Shown below are 4 T cell receptor beta chains from a single sample sequenced in a study of cytomegalovirus exposure and HLA in healthy donors (dated by TCRdb to the late 2010s). Library method: the immunoSEQ multiplex PCR assay. The clones in this table, taken by TCRdb from immuneACCESS, are in-frame only. Not every clone is retained; where verified, under half of the shortfall comes from an unresolved V gene, and the cause of the rest is unknown. The sample table contains 120,000 or so clones; only one count was recorded for about 90% of them. 1.5% to 2% of the sample is in the top ten clones. Source material: PBMCs. Receptor source: a woman aged 18-30 years in good health and CMV-seronegative.

The chain links TRBV18 to TRBJ2-7; D may be TRBD1 (6 bases). The CDR3 covers 15 residues. Germline CDR1 reads KGHSH; CDR2 reads LQKENI. Trimming cost V 6 bases and J 0 bases, with 15 bases left between them. CDR3 sequence: CASSPRQVDSYEQYF. As DNA, the CDR3 is TGTGCCAGCTCCCCTAGACAGGTCGACTCCTACGAGCAGTACTTC.

This clone was found once. The rearrangement uses TRBV19 and TRBJ2-4; D perhaps matches TRBD2 (5 bases). The CDR3 runs to 13 residues. Germline V gives CDR1 LNHDA, CDR2 SQIVND (reference sequence). V was cut by 7 bases and J by 3 bases, with 10 bases left in between. The chain's CDR3 is CASNLGGKNIQYF. The CDR3 coding sequence is TGTGCCAGTAATCTAGGAGGCAAAAACATTCAGTACTTC.

In DNA, the CDR3 is TGTGCCAGTAGTATTAGATGGGGACTAGCGGACGAGCAGTACTTC. It codes for CASSIRWGLADEQYF. The gene calls are TRBV19 and TRBJ2-7, with 11 bases matching TRBD2. The ends lost 3 bases at V and 5 bases at J; junction bases unmatched: 6. CDR1 LNHDA and CDR2 SQIVND come from the germline V gene (reference sequence). CDR3 length: 15 amino acids.

This clone was picked up one time. The genes are TRBV7-9 and TRBJ2-7; D perhaps matches TRBD1 (6 bases). The CDR3 covers 14 residues. Deletions cut 3 bases from V and 5 bases from J, with 14 bases between. In germline, CDR1 is SEHNR, CDR2 FQNEAQ (reference sequence). The CDR3 sequence: CASSFRGRGNEQYF. In DNA, the CDR3 is TGTGCCAGCAGCTTCAGGGGACGGGGAAACGAGCAGTACTTC.